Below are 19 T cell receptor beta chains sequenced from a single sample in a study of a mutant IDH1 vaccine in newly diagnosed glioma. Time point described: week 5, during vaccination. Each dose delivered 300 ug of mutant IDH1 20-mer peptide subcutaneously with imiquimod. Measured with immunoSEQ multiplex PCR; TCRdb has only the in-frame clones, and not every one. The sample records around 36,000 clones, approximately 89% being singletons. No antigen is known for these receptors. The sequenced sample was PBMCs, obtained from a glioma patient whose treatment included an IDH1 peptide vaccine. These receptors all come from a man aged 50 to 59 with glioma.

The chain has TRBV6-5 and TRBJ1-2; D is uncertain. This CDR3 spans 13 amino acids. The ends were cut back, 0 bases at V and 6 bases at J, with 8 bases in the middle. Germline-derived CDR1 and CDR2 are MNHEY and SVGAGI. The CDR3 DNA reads TGTGCCAGCAGTTACTCTCCAAGGAATGGCTACACCTTC. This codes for CASSYSPRNGYTF.

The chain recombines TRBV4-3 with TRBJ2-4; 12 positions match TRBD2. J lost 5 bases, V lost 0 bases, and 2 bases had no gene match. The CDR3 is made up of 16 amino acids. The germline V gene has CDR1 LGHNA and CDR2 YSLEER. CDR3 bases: TGCGCCAGCAGCCAAGATAGACTAGCGGGAGAAAACATTCAGTACTTC. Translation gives CASSQDRLAGENIQYF.

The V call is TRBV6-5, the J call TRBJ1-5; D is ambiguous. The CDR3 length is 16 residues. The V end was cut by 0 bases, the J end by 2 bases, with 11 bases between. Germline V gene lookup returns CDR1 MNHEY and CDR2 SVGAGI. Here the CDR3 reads CASSYSSSFRNQPQHF. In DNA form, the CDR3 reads TGTGCCAGCAGTTACTCGAGCTCCTTCCGCAATCAGCCCCAGCATTTT.

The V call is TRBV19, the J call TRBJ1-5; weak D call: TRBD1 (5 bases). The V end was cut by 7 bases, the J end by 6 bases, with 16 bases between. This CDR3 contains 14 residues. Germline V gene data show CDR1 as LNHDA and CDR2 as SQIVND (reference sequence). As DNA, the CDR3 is TGTGCCAGTAACCTGGTGGGGGGTCGTCAGCCCCAGCATTTT. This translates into CASNLVGGRQPQHF. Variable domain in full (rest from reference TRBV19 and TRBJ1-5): DGGITQSPKYLFRKEGQNVTLSCEQNLNHDAMYWYRQDPGQGLRLIYYSQIVNDFQKGDIAEGYSVSREKKESFPLTVTSAQKNPTAFYLCASNLVGGRQPQHFGDGTRLSIL.

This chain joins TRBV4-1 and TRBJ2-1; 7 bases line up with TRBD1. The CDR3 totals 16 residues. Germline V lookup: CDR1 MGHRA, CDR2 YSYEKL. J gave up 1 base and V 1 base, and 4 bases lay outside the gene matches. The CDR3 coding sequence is TGCGCCAGCAGCCAAGCGGTCAGGGGGTCCTACAATGAGCAGTTCTTC. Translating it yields CASSQAVRGSYNEQFF.

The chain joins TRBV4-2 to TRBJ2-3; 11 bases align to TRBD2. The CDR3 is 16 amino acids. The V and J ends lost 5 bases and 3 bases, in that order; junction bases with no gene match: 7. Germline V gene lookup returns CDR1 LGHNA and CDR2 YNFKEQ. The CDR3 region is CASSARLAGLTDTQYF. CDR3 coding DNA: TGTGCCAGCAGCGCCCGACTAGCGGGGTTAACAGATACGCAGTATTTT.

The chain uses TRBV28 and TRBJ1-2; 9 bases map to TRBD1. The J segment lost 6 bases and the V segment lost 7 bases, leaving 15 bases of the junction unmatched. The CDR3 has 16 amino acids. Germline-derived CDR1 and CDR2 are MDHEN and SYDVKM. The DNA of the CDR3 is TGTGCCAGCATTCCATCGAAGGGACAGGGTGGGAATGGCTACACCTTC. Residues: CASIPSKGQGGNGYTF.

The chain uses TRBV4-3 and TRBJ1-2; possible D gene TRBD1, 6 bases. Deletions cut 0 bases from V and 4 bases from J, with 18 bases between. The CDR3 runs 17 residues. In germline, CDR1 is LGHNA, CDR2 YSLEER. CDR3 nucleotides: TGCGCCAGCAGCCAAGAGGGGGGCTATTCGCGAATCTATGGCTACACCTTC. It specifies CASSQEGGYSRIYGYTF.

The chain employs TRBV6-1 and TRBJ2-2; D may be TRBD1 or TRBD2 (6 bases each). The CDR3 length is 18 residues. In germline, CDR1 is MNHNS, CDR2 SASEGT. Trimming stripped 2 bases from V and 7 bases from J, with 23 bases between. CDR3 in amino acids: CASSEPGGTGGFHGELFF. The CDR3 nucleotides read TGTGCCAGCAGTGAACCCGGAGGGACTGGGGGCTTCCACGGGGAGCTGTTTTTT.

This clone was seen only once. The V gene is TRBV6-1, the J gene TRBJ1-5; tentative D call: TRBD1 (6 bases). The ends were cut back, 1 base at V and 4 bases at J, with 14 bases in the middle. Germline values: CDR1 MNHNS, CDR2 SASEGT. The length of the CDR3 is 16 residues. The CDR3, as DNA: TGTGCCAGCAGTGAAGGCGGGGGCCCCGAGAATCAGCCCCAGCATTTT. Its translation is CASSEGGGPENQPQHF.

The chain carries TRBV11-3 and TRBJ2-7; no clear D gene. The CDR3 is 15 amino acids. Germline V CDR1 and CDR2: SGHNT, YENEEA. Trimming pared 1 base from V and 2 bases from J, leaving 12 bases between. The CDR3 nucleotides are TGTGCCAGCAGCTTAGTGGGCGGACCTACCTACGAGCAGTACTTC. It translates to CASSLVGGPTYEQYF.

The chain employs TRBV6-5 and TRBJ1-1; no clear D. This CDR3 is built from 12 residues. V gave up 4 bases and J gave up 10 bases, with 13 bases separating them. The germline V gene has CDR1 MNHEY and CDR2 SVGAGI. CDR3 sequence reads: CASSFVGGGAFF. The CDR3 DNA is TGTGCCAGCAGTTTCGTAGGTGGTGGAGCTTTCTTT.

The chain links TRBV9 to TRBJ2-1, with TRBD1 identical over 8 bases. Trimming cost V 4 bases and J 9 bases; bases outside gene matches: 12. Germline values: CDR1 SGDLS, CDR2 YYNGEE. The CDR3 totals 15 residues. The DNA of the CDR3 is TGTGCCAGCAGCATACGACAGGGGCCGCCTGCTGAGCAGTTCTTC. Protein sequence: CASSIRQGPPAEQFF.

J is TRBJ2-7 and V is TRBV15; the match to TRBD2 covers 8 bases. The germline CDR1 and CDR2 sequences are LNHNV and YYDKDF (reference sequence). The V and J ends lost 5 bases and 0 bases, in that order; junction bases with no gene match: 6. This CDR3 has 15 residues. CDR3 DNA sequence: TGTGCCACCAGCGGACGACTAGCGACCTCCTACGAGCAGTACTTC. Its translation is CATSGRLATSYEQYF.

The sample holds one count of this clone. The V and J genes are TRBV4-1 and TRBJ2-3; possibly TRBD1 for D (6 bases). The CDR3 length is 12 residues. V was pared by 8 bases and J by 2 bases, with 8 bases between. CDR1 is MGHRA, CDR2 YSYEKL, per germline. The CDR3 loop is CASGTFTDTQYF. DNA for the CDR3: TGCGCCAGCGGGACATTCACAGATACGCAGTATTTT.

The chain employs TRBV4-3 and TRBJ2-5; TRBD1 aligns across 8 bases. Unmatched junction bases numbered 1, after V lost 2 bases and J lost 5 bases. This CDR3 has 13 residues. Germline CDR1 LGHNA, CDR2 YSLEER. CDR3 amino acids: CASSQHRGETQYF. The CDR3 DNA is TGCGCCAGCAGCCAACACAGGGGGGAGACCCAGTACTTC.

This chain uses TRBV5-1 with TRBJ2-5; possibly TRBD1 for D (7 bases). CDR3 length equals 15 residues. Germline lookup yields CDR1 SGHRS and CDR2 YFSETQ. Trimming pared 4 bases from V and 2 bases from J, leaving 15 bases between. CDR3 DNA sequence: TGCGCCAGCAGCCCCACGACAGGGACTCAAGAGACCCAGTACTTC. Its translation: CASSPTTGTQETQYF.

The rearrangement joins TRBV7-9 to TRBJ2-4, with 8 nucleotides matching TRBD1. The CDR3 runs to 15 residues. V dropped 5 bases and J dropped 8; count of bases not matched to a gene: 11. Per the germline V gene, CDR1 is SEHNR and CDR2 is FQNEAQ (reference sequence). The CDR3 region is CASSHGDPTGDIQYF. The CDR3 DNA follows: TGTGCCAGCAGCCACGGGGACCCGACAGGGGACATTCAGTACTTC.

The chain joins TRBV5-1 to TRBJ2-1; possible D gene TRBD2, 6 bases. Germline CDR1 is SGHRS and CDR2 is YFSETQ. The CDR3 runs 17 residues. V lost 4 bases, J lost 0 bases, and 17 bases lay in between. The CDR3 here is CASSRRAGGSSYNEQFF. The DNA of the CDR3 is TGCGCCAGCAGCCGGAGGGCGGGCGGAAGCTCCTACAATGAGCAGTTCTTC.